This TCR beta chain comes out of a study of OX40 agonist ivuxolimab in advanced cancers. Study observations and caveats: Expanded peripheral T cell antigen specificity was not determined.

This CDR3 is 15 amino acids long. Losses at the gene ends were 4 bases for V and 7 bases for J; bases not matched to a gene: 10. Germline loops: CDR1 SGHRS, CDR2 YFSETQ. On this clone itself: The antigen remains unidentified.

Profiling relied on immunoSEQ multiplex PCR, and the TCRdb table lists in-frame clones only, not all of them. Here the sample spans about 82,000 clones, 85% being singletons. The chain employs TRBV5-1 and TRBJ1-5; 8 bases are a match to TRBD1. This receptor was identified in an adult with an advanced solid tumor such as melanoma, head and neck, liver or kidney cancer. The sequenced sample was CD4+ or CD8+ T cells sorted from blood, obtained in a trial of the OX40 agonist ivuxolimab. CDR3 nucleotide sequence: TGCGCCAGCAGCCCGCAGGGGGCCATGGGACAGCCCCAGCATTTT. Translated: CASSPQGAMGQPQHF.